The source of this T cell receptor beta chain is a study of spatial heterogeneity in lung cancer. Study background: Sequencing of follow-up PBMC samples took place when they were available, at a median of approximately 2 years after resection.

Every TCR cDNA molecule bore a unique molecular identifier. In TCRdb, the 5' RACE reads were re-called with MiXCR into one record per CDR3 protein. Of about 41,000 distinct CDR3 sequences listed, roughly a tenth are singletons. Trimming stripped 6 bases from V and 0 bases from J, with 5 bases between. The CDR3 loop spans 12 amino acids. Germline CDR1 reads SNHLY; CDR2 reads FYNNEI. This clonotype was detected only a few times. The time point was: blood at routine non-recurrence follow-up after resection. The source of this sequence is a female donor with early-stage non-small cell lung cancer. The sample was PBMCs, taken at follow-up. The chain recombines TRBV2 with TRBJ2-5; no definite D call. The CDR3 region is CASSQYQETQYF. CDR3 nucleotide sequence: TGTGCCAGCAGCCAGTACCAAGAGACCCAGTACTTC.